This T cell receptor (beta chain) stems from a study of technical replicates of blood from a handful of donors. Per germline, CDR1 MDHEN and CDR2 SYDVKM. There are 11 residues in the CDR3. The V gene lost 7 bases and the J gene lost 6 bases, with 9 bases spanning the gap. Measured with immunoSEQ multiplex PCR; TCRdb has only the in-frame clones, and not every one. The repertoire holds about 79,000 clones, 91% seen once, with around 0.37% in the top ten. The J gene is TRBJ1-1, the V gene TRBV28; unclear D gene. The sample was T cells isolated from PBMCs. The receptor was derived from a human donor in good health. Some clones in this sample may be carry-over from other donors' samples. CDR3 sequence (DNA): TGTGCCAGCACCTTTCGGGCTGAAGCTTTCTTT. Residues: CASTFRAEAFF.